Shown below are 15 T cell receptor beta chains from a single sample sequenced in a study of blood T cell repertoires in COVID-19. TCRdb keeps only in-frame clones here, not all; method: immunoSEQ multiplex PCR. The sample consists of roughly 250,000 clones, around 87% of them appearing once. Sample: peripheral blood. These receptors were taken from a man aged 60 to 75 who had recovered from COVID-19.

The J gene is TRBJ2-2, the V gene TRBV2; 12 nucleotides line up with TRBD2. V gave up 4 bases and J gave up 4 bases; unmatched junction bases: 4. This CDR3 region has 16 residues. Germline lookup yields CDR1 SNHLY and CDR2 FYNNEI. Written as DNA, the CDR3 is TGTGCCAGCAGTGGGGGACTAGCGGGCTCCACCGGGGAGCTGTTTTTT. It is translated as CASSGGLAGSTGELFF.

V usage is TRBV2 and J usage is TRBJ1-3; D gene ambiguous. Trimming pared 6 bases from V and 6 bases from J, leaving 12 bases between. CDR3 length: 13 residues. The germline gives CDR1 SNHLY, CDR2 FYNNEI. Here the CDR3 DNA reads TGTGCCAGCAGCGGCTGGGCGTTAAACACCATATATTTT. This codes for CASSGWALNTIYF.

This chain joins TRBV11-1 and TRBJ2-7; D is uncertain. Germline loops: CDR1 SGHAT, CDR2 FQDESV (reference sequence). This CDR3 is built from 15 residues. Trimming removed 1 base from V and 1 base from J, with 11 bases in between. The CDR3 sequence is CASSLEYGPSYEQYV. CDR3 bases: TGTGCCAGCAGCTTAGAGTACGGTCCGTCCTACGAGCAGTACGTC.

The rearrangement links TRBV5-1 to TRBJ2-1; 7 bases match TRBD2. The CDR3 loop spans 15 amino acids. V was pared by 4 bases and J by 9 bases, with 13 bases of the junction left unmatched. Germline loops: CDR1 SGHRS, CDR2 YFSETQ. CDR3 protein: CASSLPSGGVGEQFF. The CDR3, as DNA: TGCGCCAGCAGCCTCCCTAGCGGCGGGGTCGGTGAGCAGTTCTTC.

CDR3: CASSNFLAGSSYNEQFF. The CDR3 DNA sequence: TGTGCCAGCAGCAATTTTTTAGCGGGGAGCTCCTACAATGAGCAGTTCTTC. The chain couples TRBV5-5 to TRBJ2-1, with TRBD2 matching 8 bases. Germline V gene sequence: CDR1 SGHKS, CDR2 YYEKEE (reference sequence). The CDR3 loop spans 17 amino acids. After removal of 4 bases from V and 0 bases from J, the junction contained 9 bases not matched to a gene.

The CDR3 nucleotides read TGTGCCAGCAGTGAACCGTGGACAGGACAAGAGACCCAGTACTTC. Translated: CASSEPWTGQETQYF. The V gene is TRBV6-1, the J gene TRBJ2-5; 7 nucleotides align to TRBD1. CDR1 MNHNS and CDR2 SASEGT come from the germline V gene. This CDR3 has 15 amino acids. J lost 2 bases, V lost 2 bases, and 5 bases had no gene match.

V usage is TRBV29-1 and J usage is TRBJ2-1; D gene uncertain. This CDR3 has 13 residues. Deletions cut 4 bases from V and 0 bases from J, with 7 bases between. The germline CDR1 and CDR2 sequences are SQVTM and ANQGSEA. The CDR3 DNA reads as TGCAGCGTTGTACCGAGCTCCTACAATGAGCAGTTCTTC. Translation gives CSVVPSSYNEQFF.

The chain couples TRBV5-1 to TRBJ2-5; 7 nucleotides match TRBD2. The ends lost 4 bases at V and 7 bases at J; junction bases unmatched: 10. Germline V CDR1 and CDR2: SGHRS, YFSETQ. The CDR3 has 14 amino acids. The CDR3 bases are TGCGCCAGCAGCCCGGGGGGTTACCGGGGGACCCAGTACTTC. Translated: CASSPGGYRGTQYF. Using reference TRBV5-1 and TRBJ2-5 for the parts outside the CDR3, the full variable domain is KAGVTQTPRYLIKTRGQQVTLSCSPISGHRSVSWYQQTPGQGLQFLFEYFSETQRNKGNFPGRFSGRQFSNSRSEMNVSTLELGDSALYLCASSPGGYRGTQYFGPGTRLLVL.

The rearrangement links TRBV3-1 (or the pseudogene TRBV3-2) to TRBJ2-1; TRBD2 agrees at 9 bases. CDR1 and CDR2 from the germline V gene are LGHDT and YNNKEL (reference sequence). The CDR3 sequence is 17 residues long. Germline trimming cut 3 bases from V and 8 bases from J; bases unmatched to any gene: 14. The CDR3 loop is CASSQALGGGAVDEQFF. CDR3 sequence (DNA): TGTGCCAGCAGCCAGGCCCTTGGCGGGGGGGCCGTTGATGAGCAGTTCTTC.

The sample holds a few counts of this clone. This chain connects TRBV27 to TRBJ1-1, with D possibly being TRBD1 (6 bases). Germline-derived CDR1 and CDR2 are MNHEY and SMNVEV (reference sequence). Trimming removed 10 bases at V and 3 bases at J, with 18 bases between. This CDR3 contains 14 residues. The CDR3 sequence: CATSWGGVDTEAFF. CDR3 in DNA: TGTGCCACCAGCTGGGGGGGCGTGGACACTGAAGCTTTCTTT.

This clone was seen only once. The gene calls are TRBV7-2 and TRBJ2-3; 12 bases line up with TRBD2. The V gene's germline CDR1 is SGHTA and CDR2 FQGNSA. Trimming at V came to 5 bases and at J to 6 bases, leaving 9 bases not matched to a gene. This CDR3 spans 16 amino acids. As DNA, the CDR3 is TGTGCCAGCAGCCTCACCGGGACTAGCGGGCTGGATACGCAGTATTTT. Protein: CASSLTGTSGLDTQYF. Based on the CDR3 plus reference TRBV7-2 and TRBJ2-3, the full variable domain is GAGVSQSPSNKVTEKGKDVELRCDPISGHTALYWYRQSLGQGLEFLIYFQGNSAPDKSGLPSDRFSAERTGGSVSTLTIQRTQQEDSAVYLCASSLTGTSGLDTQYFGPGTRLTVL.

The CDR3 reads CASSQYGGRTNEQFF. CDR3 DNA sequence: TGTGCCAGCAGCCAATACGGGGGGCGGACCAATGAGCAGTTCTTC. V is TRBV5-6 and J is TRBJ2-1; TRBD2 is a possible D gene (7 bases). With 4 bases removed from V and 6 bases from J, the gap between germline ends came to 17 bases. The CDR3 is 15 residues long. The germline V gene encodes CDR1 SGHDT and CDR2 YYEEEE.

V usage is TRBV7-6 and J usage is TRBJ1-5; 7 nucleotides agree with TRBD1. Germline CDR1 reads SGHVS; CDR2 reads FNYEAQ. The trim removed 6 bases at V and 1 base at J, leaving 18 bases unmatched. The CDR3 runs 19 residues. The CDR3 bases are TGTGCCAGCAGTTTGTCGATCCCGCGGGGACAGTGGAGCAATCAGCCCCAGCATTTT. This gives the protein CASSLSIPRGQWSNQPQHF.

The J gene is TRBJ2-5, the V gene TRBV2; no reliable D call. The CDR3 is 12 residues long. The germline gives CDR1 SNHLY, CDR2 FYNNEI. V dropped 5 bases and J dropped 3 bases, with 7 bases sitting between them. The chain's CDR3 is CASSPEKETQYF. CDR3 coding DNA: TGTGCCAGCAGTCCCGAGAAAGAGACCCAGTACTTC. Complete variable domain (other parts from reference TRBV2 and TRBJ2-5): EPEVTQTPSHQVTQMGQEVILRCVPISNHLYFYWYRQILGQKVEFLVSFYNNEISEKSEIFDDQFSVERPDGSNFTLKIRSTKLEDSAMYFCASSPEKETQYFGPGTRLLVL.

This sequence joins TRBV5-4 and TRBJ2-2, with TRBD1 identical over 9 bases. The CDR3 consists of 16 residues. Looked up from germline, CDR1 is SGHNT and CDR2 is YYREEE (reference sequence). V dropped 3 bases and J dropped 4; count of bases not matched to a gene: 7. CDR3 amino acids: CASSSPGTGLTGELFF. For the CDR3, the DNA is TGTGCCAGCAGCTCGCCCGGGACAGGGCTCACCGGGGAGCTGTTTTTT. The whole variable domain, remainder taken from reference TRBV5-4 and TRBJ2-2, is ETGVTQSPTHLIKTRGQQVTLRCSSQSGHNTVSWYQQALGQGPQFIFQYYREEENGRGNFPPRFSGLQFPNYSSELNVNALELDDSALYLCASSSPGTGLTGELFFGEGSRLTVL.